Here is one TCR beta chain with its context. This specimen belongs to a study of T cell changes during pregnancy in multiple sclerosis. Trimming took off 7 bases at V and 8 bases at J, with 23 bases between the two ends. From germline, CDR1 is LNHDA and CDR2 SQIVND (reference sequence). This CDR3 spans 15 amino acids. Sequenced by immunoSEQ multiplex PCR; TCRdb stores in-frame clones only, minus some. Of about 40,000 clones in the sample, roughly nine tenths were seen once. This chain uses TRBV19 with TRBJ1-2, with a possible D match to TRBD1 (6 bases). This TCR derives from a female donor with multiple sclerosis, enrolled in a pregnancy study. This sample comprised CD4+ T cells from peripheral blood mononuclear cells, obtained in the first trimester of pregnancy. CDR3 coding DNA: TGTGCCAGTAAACCCCCGGGACATGTGTCGTCCGGCTACACCTTC. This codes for CASKPPGHVSSGYTF.